A single TCR beta chain is shown here with its context. Its antigen is unidentified. From germline, CDR1 is SQVTM and CDR2 ANQGSEA. With 6 bases clipped from V and 5 bases from J, the junction kept 18 bases outside the gene matches. The CDR3 runs 16 residues. Sequencing was performed with immunoSEQ multiplex PCR; in TCRdb, only in-frame clones are kept and a portion is missing. The sample lists over 40,000 clones; roughly 80% were seen once. This specimen belongs to a study of OX40 agonist ivuxolimab in advanced cancers. Turning to the study itself: At 0.01 to 10 mg/kg, ivuxolimab was administered intravenously to patients every 2 weeks. Patients undergoing dose escalation presented with hepatocellular carcinoma, melanoma, renal cell or head and neck cancer. Study-wide points: Among the lowest peripheral clonal expansion occurred in 0.1-3.0 mg/kg partial responders. Some nonresponders also had low normalized T-cell clonal expansion.

This sequence joins TRBV29-1 and TRBJ2-5; 7 nucleotides align to TRBD2. This TCR derives from an adult with an advanced solid tumor such as melanoma, head and neck, liver or kidney cancer. The source was CD4+ or CD8+ T cells sorted from blood, collected in a trial of the OX40 agonist ivuxolimab. Here the CDR3 reads CSVAGLLAAFGETQYF. The CDR3, as DNA: TGCAGCGTCGCGGGTCTCCTAGCGGCGTTTGGGGAGACCCAGTACTTC.